The 21 T cell receptor beta chains reported below all come from one sample, sequenced in a study of blood T cell repertoires in COVID-19. The protocol was immunoSEQ multiplex PCR, while the TCRdb copy is restricted to in-frame clones and leaves out a portion. The sample consists of 150,000 to 200,000 clones, 70% to 90% of them appearing once. Sequencing was done on a sample of peripheral blood. The receptor set was obtained from a man aged 50 to 60 with active or convalescent COVID-19.

This chain connects TRBV10-2 to TRBJ1-1; D is undetermined. This CDR3 comprises 16 residues. Trimming stripped 1 base from V and 1 base from J, with 13 bases between. Germline assignment: CDR1 WSHSY and CDR2 SAAADI. Written as DNA, the CDR3 is TGCGCCAGCAGTGAGTTTCGCGGGTCTTCGAACACTGAAGCTTTCTTT. Its translation: CASSEFRGSSNTEAFF.

J is TRBJ2-7 and V is TRBV3-1 (or the pseudogene TRBV3-2); TRBD2 matches 9 bases. After removal of 2 bases from V and 2 bases from J, the junction contained 4 bases not matched to a gene. In germline, CDR1 is LGHDT, CDR2 YNNKEL (reference sequence). The CDR3 loop spans 15 amino acids. The CDR3 spells CASSQRSGRAYEQYF. The CDR3 DNA reads TGTGCCAGCAGCCAACGTAGCGGGAGAGCCTACGAGCAGTACTTC.

The V gene is TRBV4-1, the J gene TRBJ2-7, with D tentatively TRBD1 (7 bases). Germline lookup yields CDR1 MGHRA and CDR2 YSYEKL. With 3 bases removed from V and 0 bases from J, the gap between germline ends came to 24 bases. This CDR3 has 19 amino acids. The CDR3 region is CASSQAPGLGQKNSYEQYF. The CDR3 DNA reads TGCGCCAGCAGCCAGGCACCGGGACTGGGACAGAAAAACTCCTACGAGCAGTACTTC.

The chain has TRBV9 and TRBJ1-3, with D perhaps TRBD1 (6 bases). Germline V lookup: CDR1 SGDLS, CDR2 YYNGEE. V lost 4 bases and J lost 1, with 15 bases in between. The CDR3 is made up of 16 amino acids. In nucleotides, the CDR3 is TGTGCCAGCAGCCCCGGGGGGGGGCGTTCTGGAAACACCATATATTTT. It yields the protein CASSPGGGRSGNTIYF.

This chain connects TRBV7-9 to TRBJ2-5, with TRBD2 matching over 13 bases. The V segment lost 5 bases and the J segment 3 bases; nucleotides outside the gene matches: 3. Looked up from germline, CDR1 is SEHNR and CDR2 is FQNEAQ (reference sequence). CDR3 length: 15 residues. The CDR3 coding sequence is TGTGCCAGCAGCCCCGGGACTAGCGGGGAAGAGACCCAGTACTTC. Its protein is CASSPGTSGEETQYF.

This clone was detected a few times. The rearrangement uses TRBV12-5 and TRBJ1-1, with D maybe TRBD1 (5 bases). The V gene lost 3 bases and the J gene lost 10 bases, with 30 bases spanning the gap. Germline V gives CDR1 LGHNT, CDR2 FRNRAP. The CDR3 covers 18 residues. This chain's CDR3 is CASGFLTTPAPGPDRAFF. The DNA for the CDR3 is TGTGCTAGTGGTTTTCTGACCACTCCCGCCCCAGGGCCTGATCGAGCTTTCTTT.

This chain uses TRBV5-6 with TRBJ1-1; D remains unclear. Trimming shortened V by 6 bases and J by 8 bases, and 11 bases separated the two germline ends. In germline, CDR1 is SGHDT, CDR2 YYEEEE. The CDR3 totals 11 residues. CDR3 amino acids: CASTTEGEAFF. The CDR3 coding sequence is TGTGCCAGCACCACAGAGGGCGAAGCTTTCTTT.

The chain links TRBV7-7 to TRBJ2-3; TRBD2 matches at 7 bases. Germline values: CDR1 SSHAT, CDR2 FNYEAQ (reference sequence). V lost 5 bases, J lost 4 bases, and 6 bases stayed unmatched. The CDR3 runs to 14 residues. CDR3 region: CASSPLAASDTQYF. The CDR3 DNA follows: TGTGCCAGCAGCCCTCTAGCGGCATCAGATACGCAGTATTTT. Supplemented by reference TRBV7-7 and TRBJ2-3, the full variable domain reads GAGVSQSPRYKVTKRGQDVTLRCDPISSHATLYWYQQALGQGPEFLTYFNYEAQPDKSGLPSDRFSAERPEGSISTLTIQRTEQRDSAMYRCASSPLAASDTQYFGPGTRLTVL.

This chain uses TRBV15 with TRBJ1-6, with D possibly TRBD1 on 5 matching bases. The V end lost 0 bases, the J end lost 6 bases, and 9 bases lay between the germline ends. This CDR3 region has 15 residues. The germline V gene has CDR1 LNHNV and CDR2 YYDKDF (reference sequence). The CDR3 DNA reads TGTGCCACCAGCAGAGAGGGGCTTCGTAATTCACCCCTCCACTTT. As protein: CATSREGLRNSPLHF. The complete variable domain, with remaining parts taken from reference TRBV15 and TRBJ1-6, reads DAMVIQNPRYQVTQFGKPVTLSCSQTLNHNVMYWYQQKSSQAPKLLFHYYDKDFNNEADTPDNFQSRRPNTSFCFLDIRSPGLGDTAMYLCATSREGLRNSPLHFGNGTRLTVT.

CDR3 in amino acids: CASSLGGSGEKLFF. The CDR3 DNA reads as TGTGCCAGCAGTTTGGGAGGGTCAGGGGAAAAACTGTTTTTT. The chain joins TRBV28 to TRBJ1-4; TRBD1 might be the D (5 bases). Germline CDR1 reads MDHEN; CDR2 reads SYDVKM. Trimming removed 3 bases from V and 8 bases from J, with 13 bases in between. This CDR3 has 14 residues.

The J gene is TRBJ1-4, the V gene TRBV19, with D unresolved. Trimming pared 3 bases from V and 8 bases from J, leaving 22 bases between. Germline V gene lookup returns CDR1 LNHDA and CDR2 SQIVND (reference sequence). CDR3 length: 17 amino acids. CDR3: CASSIFGSQNRGEKLFF. DNA of the CDR3: TGTGCCAGTAGTATTTTCGGCAGCCAAAATCGAGGGGAAAAACTGTTTTTT.

The rearrangement uses TRBV4-1 and TRBJ1-3; no reliable D call. V shed 0 bases and J shed 2 bases, with 11 bases lying between them. The CDR3 extends over 16 amino acids. CDR1 is MGHRA, CDR2 YSYEKL, per germline. CDR3 residues: CASSQDSAAAGNTIYF. In nucleotides, the CDR3 is TGCGCCAGCAGCCAAGATAGTGCGGCGGCTGGAAACACCATATATTTT.

This sequence joins TRBV5-5 and TRBJ2-5; 7 bases are shared with TRBD1. The CDR3 is 15 amino acids. Looked up from germline, CDR1 is SGHKS and CDR2 is YYEKEE (reference sequence). The V gene end was trimmed by 0 bases and the J gene end by 2 bases; junction bases not matched to a gene: 4. CDR3 residues: CASSLGPGQQETQYF. CDR3 bases: TGTGCCAGCAGCTTGGGACCGGGACAGCAAGAGACCCAGTACTTC.

The chain carries TRBV18 and TRBJ2-3; TRBD2 matches at 11 bases. Germline assignment: CDR1 KGHSH and CDR2 LQKENI. The junction had 5 bases not matched to a gene; V was cut back by 7 bases and J by 5 bases. CDR3 length: 14 residues. The CDR3 nucleotides read TGTGCCAGCTGCTCCGGGACTAGCGGAGATACGCAGTATTTT. Translation: CASCSGTSGDTQYF.

The chain uses TRBV5-1 and TRBJ2-3; 7 bases align to TRBD2. This CDR3 has 14 amino acids. J lost 3 bases, V lost 1 base, and 2 bases had no gene match. CDR1 SGHRS and CDR2 YFSETQ come from the germline V gene. The CDR3 loop is CASSLSSGTDTQYF. The CDR3 DNA is TGCGCCAGCAGCTTGAGTAGCGGGACAGATACGCAGTATTTT.

This clone has only a few counts. This chain links TRBV7-9 with TRBJ2-7, with D maybe TRBD1 (5 bases). This CDR3 spans 15 amino acids. V lost 5 bases, J lost 4 bases, and 18 bases lay in between. Germline V gene data show CDR1 as SEHNR and CDR2 as FQNEAQ (reference sequence). The chain's CDR3 is CASSLLTAGKYEQYF. The DNA for the CDR3 is TGTGCCAGCAGCCTACTCACGGCAGGGAAATACGAGCAGTACTTC.

This clone was detected only once. The chain recombines TRBV7-3 with TRBJ2-7, with a possible D match to TRBD1 (6 bases). The CDR3 is 15 residues long. V was pared by 6 bases and J by 4 bases, with 19 bases between. Germline lookup yields CDR1 SGHTA and CDR2 FQGTGA. CDR3 nucleotides: TGTGCCAGCAGAATGTTAGGGCAGGGGTTTTACGAGCAGTACTTC. Its protein is CASRMLGQGFYEQYF.

The rearrangement uses TRBV30 and TRBJ2-1; 7 bases map to TRBD1. With 4 bases clipped from V and 6 bases from J, the junction kept 9 bases outside the gene matches. CDR3 size: 14 residues. Germline CDR1 is GTSNPN and CDR2 is SVGIG (reference sequence). DNA for the CDR3: TGTGCCTGGATTACAGGGGATTGGGGCAATGAGCAGTTCTTC. Translating gives CAWITGDWGNEQFF.

The CDR3 region has the DNA TGTGCCAGCAGTTACTCCAGGGGGCTCAAAACCTATGGCTACACCTTC. Translating it yields CASSYSRGLKTYGYTF. The chain couples TRBV6-5 to TRBJ1-2, with 8 bases matching TRBD1. The CDR3 is 16 residues long. V dropped 0 bases and J dropped 4; count of bases not matched to a gene: 7. CDR1 and CDR2 (germline): MNHEY, SVGAGI.

This clone was recorded once. J is TRBJ2-5 and V is TRBV2; TRBD1 aligns across 9 bases. Germline V gene data show CDR1 as SNHLY and CDR2 as FYNNEI. Trimming took 7 bases from V and 5 from J; bases not matched to a gene: 5. This CDR3 has 13 amino acids. The CDR3, as DNA: TGTGCCAGCACACAGGGGGCAGGGGAGACCCAGTACTTC. Translating gives CASTQGAGETQYF.

The J gene is TRBJ1-4, the V gene TRBV11-2; 12 bases match TRBD1. This CDR3 spans 15 amino acids. Germline loops: CDR1 SGHAT, CDR2 FQNNGV. V dropped 5 bases and J dropped 8; count of bases not matched to a gene: 6. CDR3 sequence (DNA): TGTGCCAGCAGCCCGGCCGGGACAGGGGGCGAAAAACTGTTTTTT. This gives the protein CASSPAGTGGEKLFF.